This TCR beta chain came from a study of cytomegalovirus exposure and HLA in healthy donors. PCR was performed using 60 Vbeta and 13 Jbeta primers. Method: immunoSEQ multiplex PCR; TCRdb's copy keeps in-frame clones and lacks some. The sample has approximately 170,000 clones, 85% seen once. The sequence was collected from a boy between 2 and 10 years old in good health and CMV-seronegative. The sequencing input was PBMCs.

The CDR3 DNA reads as TGTGCCAGCAGTTTAATCCGGGATAACACCGGGGAGCTGTTTTTT. Translating it yields CASSLIRDNTGELFF. The V and J genes are TRBV27 and TRBJ2-2; D perhaps matches TRBD2 (5 bases). The CDR3 sequence is 15 residues long. Trimming took off 2 bases at V and 2 bases at J, with 9 bases between the two ends. Germline CDR1 reads MNHEY; CDR2 reads SMNVEV (reference sequence).